This TCR beta chain was identified in a study of cytomegalovirus exposure and HLA in healthy donors (dated by TCRdb to about 2017). The study in broad terms: In an earlier analysis of 550 to 750 of the donors, less than 350 Gb of sequence data and 100 million or so unique TCR beta sequences from 180 million or so T cells were reported. An early release covering more than 500 HLA-typed donors comprised approximately 290 gigabases of sequencing data and roughly 85 million unique TCR sequences. Of the 300 to 450 genotyped donors, roughly 80% were placed in the genetic ancestry cluster associated with self-reported Caucasian donors. The study was designed to test whether signatures of past pathogen exposure could be identified by cataloging public T cell receptors. The study used immunosequencing to profile the T cell repertoires of hundreds of subjects and linked those repertoires to cytomegalovirus serostatus. In addition to the first cohort of 666 subjects, a separate validation cohort of 120 different subjects was used. The study combined high-throughput TCR immunosequencing, statistical association of individual TCRs with disease status, and machine learning to predict cytomegalovirus infection status. A later analysis re-examined previously published TCR beta repertoires from more than 650 donors and added high-resolution HLA genotyping to investigate patterns of TCR occurrence. Rather than using new phenotypic data, the later analysis identified candidate immune exposures from TCR beta sequences and from how often those sequences occurred across donors. In an earlier analysis of a few hundred of the donors, high-throughput TCR beta sequencing was used to judge whether each TCR beta V gene segment behaved as functional or pseudogenic. Donor age, sex, ethnicity and CMV serostatus were compiled alongside the repertoire data. In a later genetic analysis, genome-wide SNP genotypes for 398 of the 666 donors were used, and that subset was treated as a discovery cohort. Every repertoire in the discovery cohort had been generated on one and the same sequencing platform. HLA typing covered class I and class II loci at four-digit resolution. Typing coverage differed by locus: A, B, C, DRB1 and DQB1 were typed in about 629-640 donors, DQA1 in 500 to 550, DPA1 in 606, and DPB1 in just under 490. Because of strong linkage in the cohort, roughly five DR-DQ haplotypes were treated as single units for association and clustering. On average, about 240,000 unique TCR beta nucleotide sequences were sequenced per donor among 300 to 500 genotyped donors of the cohort, with roughly 19% of those sequences being non-productive. What the research found in general, with its limitations: A cluster of highly shared sequence variants was judged likely to represent a technical artifact of the sequencing pipeline. Across donors, most TCR sequences were observed very rarely, whereas some public TCRs were present in many individuals. In the study, 150 to 200 TCR beta chains were listed as associated with cytomegalovirus. Linkage disequilibrium might explain the correlated functional status among segregating V segments, but an unknown experimental factor could not be ruled out. In a later genetic analysis, fewer N-insertions in productive TCRs were reported among donors in an Asian-associated ancestry cluster than the roughly 640-donor mean. In a later analysis, the rate of TCR association differed among HLA loci, with DRB1 alleles having the most associated TCRs and HLA-C alleles having the fewest. In this cohort, only TCR beta chains were sequenced, and detectable features were limited by the absence of alpha or paired-chain data. In vitro tests confirmed that a few of the cytomegalovirus-associated TCR beta chains recognize cytomegalovirus antigens. The 87-base-pair reads could not distinguish some IMGT-functional V segments, including TRBV6-2 and TRBV6-3, so those segments were excluded. HLA typing was unavailable for some donors at each locus, so association tests used only the typed subset. According to a later analysis, most CMV-associated TCR beta chains appeared to be HLA-restricted, and the HLA associations seemed to be driven largely by CMV exposure. In both the original and validation cohorts, the classifier was reported to diagnose cytomegalovirus status with high specificity and sensitivity. For the cohort, immune exposure information was limited to CMV serostatus. Specific HLA alleles were associated with roughly 16,000 TCR beta sequences at a false discovery rate of 0.05 in a later analysis. A further reported finding was that TCR beta sequences accurately predicted the HLA-A and HLA-B alleles for most subjects in the first cohort. A later genetic analysis associated a missense DCLRE1C variant with V-gene and J-gene trimming of TCR beta chains, and an independent cohort replicated the association. Strong co-occurrence of HLA alleles, especially DR and DQ, made assigning TCR associations to individual alleles difficult. Because counts were too low, about 15 rarely observed V segments, including chromosome 9 orphons, were left out of the earlier analysis of some 600 of the donors. Presence/absence analyses assumed roughly uniform sequencing depth across donors, an assumption that may not hold. Several of the top co-occurrence clusters appeared to be linked to parvovirus B19, influenza, CMV and Epstein-Barr virus, according to a later analysis. In an earlier analysis of several hundred of the donors, most TCR beta V segments were observed in productive rearrangements about 90% or about 30% of the time, broadly matching IMGT annotations. A later analysis found that HLA-associated TCR beta chains were more clonally expanded and had lower generation probabilities than equally common non-associated chains. According to the authors, the approach could potentially be generalized to other disease states and immunological phenotypes.

Worth noting for this clone: Its specific antigen is unknown. No base qualities exist here, and no much larger clone lies one base off it.

The cohort consisted of fewer than 700 healthy bone marrow donors. At the time of sampling, all cohort members were nominally healthy, though unrecorded immune exposures were likely present. The donor tested CMV seropositive and was one of the 289 seropositive cohort members. A peripheral blood sample was collected from each donor, and TCR beta sequencing was performed on peripheral blood mononuclear cells. Genomic DNA was extracted from the blood cell samples with the Qiagen DNeasy Blood Extraction Kit. Taken from cysteine to phenylalanine, the CDR3 has 19 residues. Just the 57-base CDR3 DNA is kept, in frame starting at base 1. The junction shows trimming of 7 bases on V and 0 bases on J, plus 24 bases between the germline ends. CDR1 is given as MNHEY and CDR2 as SMNVEV, both from the germline V gene (reference sequence). Receptors were amplified or captured by the immunoSEQ multiplex PCR assay. For the multiplex PCR, a mixture combining 60 forward primers for TCR Vbeta segments and 13 reverse primers for TCR Jbeta segments was used. Amplification of the CDR3 region of rearranged TCR beta genes was performed with a multiplex PCR assay on genomic DNA. The amplified TCR beta libraries were sequenced on the Illumina HiSeq System as 87-base-pair reads. The authors' pipeline ran thus. A later analysis counted around 72 million unique TCR beta chains across the 670 or so repertoires, and around 9.9 million of these chains were shared by at least two donors. A nearest-neighbor algorithm error-corrected the raw reads and collapsed the reads into unique sequences, merging closely related sequences to remove PCR and sequencing errors. CDR3 sequences were aligned to IMGT reference sequences to assign V, D and J gene segments. For a sequence to be retained, at least a six-nucleotide match to both a V gene segment and a J gene segment was required. A rearrangement was called productive if the CDR3 had no stop codons and remained in frame with V and J, and every other rearrangement was called non-productive. Following IMGT convention, CDR3 was defined as the stretch from the second conserved V-encoded cysteine to the conserved J-encoded phenylalanine. The earlier analysis of about 590 of the donors excluded sequences that lacked an unambiguous match to a single V gene segment. An earlier analysis of 450 to 650 of the donors called V segments functional above 56.7% productive rearrangements and segregating when the between-donor standard deviation exceeded 5%. A statistical classification framework was built to diagnose cytomegalovirus status from the catalog of TCR beta chain sequences. In a later analysis, V and J genes were assigned by comparing TCR nucleotide sequences against IMGT/GENE-DB human TR gene sequences. Using the TCRdist pipeline, a later analysis assigned CDR3 sequences along with most-parsimonious VDJ recombination scenarios. In a later analysis, each TCR beta chain was defined by its CDR3 amino acid sequence together with its V-gene family, and reads lacking a unique V-gene family were excluded. In a later analysis, around 650 highly shared, low-generation-probability nucleotide sequences were removed to address suspected cross-contamination and a sequencing artifact. A later analysis calculated a clonal expansion index for each public chain from normalized within-repertoire ranks of inferred template counts. In a later analysis, generation probabilities were computed with a VDJ recombination model fitted to out-of-frame rearrangements, and the resulting probabilities were checked against IGoR. In a later analysis, hypergeometric tests were used to score TCR-TCR, TCR-HLA and TCR-CMV co-occurrence, with a repertoire-size bias correction applied to TCR pairs. A later analysis estimated false discovery rates by permuting HLA or CMV assignments 20 times. In a later analysis, co-occurring TCRs were grouped using DBSCAN, with TCRdist sequence similarity added in when clustering inside HLA-allele-positive subsets. Co-occurrence clustering excluded repertoires with fewer than 30,000 or more than 120,000 public chains, plus five with anomalous nucleotide sharing. Entries here come from immuneACCESS through TCRdb and include only in-frame sequences with V and J called. Some clones fail to appear in such tables; in the studies checked, an unresolved V gene covers under half of the shortfall, and the cause of the remainder is unknown. That table gives V, J and clone size, and the DNA gave D and trimming. Counted in this sample were roughly 100,000 clones; approximately 80% of them appeared once. Clones ranked in the top ten supply 8.5% to 10% of the sample.

The sequencing sample was made of PBMCs. This clonotype was sampled from a male donor in good health and CMV-seropositive. The sequence links TRBV27 to TRBJ2-2; matching of 6 bases hints at TRBD2 as the D gene. CDR3 sequence: CASKVFGGASRANTGELFF. The sequenced DNA: TGTGCCAGCAAGGTGTTTGGAGGGGCCTCCCGCGCGAACACCGGGGAGCTGTTTTTT.